This TCR beta chain is from a study of a mutant IDH1 vaccine in newly diagnosed glioma. A note on this clone: Its antigen is still unknown.

The time point was: week 35, safety follow-up. Each vaccine dose was 300 ug of mutant IDH1 20-mer peptide, with topical imiquimod. This table comes from immunoSEQ multiplex PCR, and its TCRdb copy is limited to in-frame clones, with some not included. The sample has some 66,000 clones, 80% to 85% seen once. This TCR derives from a young man with glioma. This material consisted of PBMCs, taken from a glioma patient whose treatment included an IDH1 peptide vaccine.

Written as DNA, the CDR3 is TGTGCCAGCAGTTTATGGCGACAGGGGAATCAGCCCCAGCATTTT. Its translation is CASSLWRQGNQPQHF. J is TRBJ1-5 and V is TRBV28, with TRBD1 identical over 8 bases. V trimming: 0 bases; J trimming: 4 bases; junction bases outside the gene matches: 2. The CDR3 extends over 15 amino acids. Germline assignment: CDR1 MDHEN and CDR2 SYDVKM.